The TCR beta chain under discussion was sequenced for a study of blood T cell repertoires in COVID-19. Study information: Samples taken during acute and convalescent COVID-19 were collected in the United States, Italy and Spain. T cells, B-cell-depleted T cells, or PBMCs supplied cDNA or gDNA.

Profiled with immunoSEQ multiplex PCR; TCRdb holds only in-frame clones, not every one. The sample lists around 300,000 clones, more than 75% occurring once. CDR3 length: 13 residues. Germline V CDR1 and CDR2: MNHEY, SMNVEV (reference sequence). The junction had 4 bases not matched to a gene; V was cut back by 3 bases and J by 6 bases. Participants' own reports of clinical history determined their cohort assignment. The specimen sequenced was PBMCs or T cells enriched from blood (not recorded which). This chain links TRBV27 with TRBJ1-2; 7 positions agree with TRBD1. The clonotype was recovered from an older woman in a cohort exposed to, infected with or recovered from COVID-19 (not recorded which). CDR3 amino acids: CASSFGRGDGYTF. CDR3 nucleotides: TGTGCCAGCAGTTTCGGCAGGGGGGATGGCTACACCTTC.